The clone carrying this T cell receptor beta chain came up a few times. Using RNA template, CDR3s of TCR alpha and beta were amplified with iRepertoire arm-PCR. MiXCR, applied by TCRdb to the multiplex PCR reads, yields one record per CDR3 protein. The data contain fewer than 200,000 distinct CDR3 sequences, around 45% of them seen just once; the ten biggest clones take up 5% to 5.5%. This record comes from a study of glioma-infiltrating T cells. This clonotype was sampled from a human donor with low-grade glioma or glioblastoma, undergoing nonglioma brain surgery, or in good health (not recorded which). Sequenced sample: glioma tissue, nonneoplastic brain tissue, or PBMCs (not recorded which).

The CDR3 sequence: CASSLTTAGVSADTQYF. CDR3 sequence (DNA): TGTGCCAGCAGCTTAACGACTGCGGGAGTGAGCGCAGATACGCAGTATTTT. The gene calls are TRBV11-2 and TRBJ2-3; 7 bases line up with TRBD2. This CDR3 comprises 17 residues. With V trimmed by 2 bases and J by 4 bases, 12 bases remained unmatched. The germline CDR1 and CDR2 sequences are SGHAT and FQNNGV.